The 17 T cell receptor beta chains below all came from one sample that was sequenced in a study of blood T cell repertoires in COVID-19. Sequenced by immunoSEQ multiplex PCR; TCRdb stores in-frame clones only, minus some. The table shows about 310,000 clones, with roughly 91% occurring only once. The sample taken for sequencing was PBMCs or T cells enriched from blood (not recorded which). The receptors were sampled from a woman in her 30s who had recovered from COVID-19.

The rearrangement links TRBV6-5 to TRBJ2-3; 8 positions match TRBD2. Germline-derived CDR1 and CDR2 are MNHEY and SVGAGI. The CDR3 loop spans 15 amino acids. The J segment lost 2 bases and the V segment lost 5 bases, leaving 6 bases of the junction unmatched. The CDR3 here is CASSRSGTLTDTQYF. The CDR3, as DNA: TGTGCCAGCAGTCGTAGCGGGACCCTCACAGATACGCAGTATTTT.

The CDR3 bases are TGTGCCAGCAGCTGGGGGCGGAGCGGGGGGCCCTACGAGCAGTACTTC. Amino acid sequence: CASSWGRSGGPYEQYF. The rearrangement uses TRBV5-4 and TRBJ2-7, with 9 positions matching TRBD2. V lost 3 bases to trimming and J lost 2 bases; unmatched junction nucleotides: 9. The length of the CDR3 is 16 residues. Germline V gene data show CDR1 as SGHNT and CDR2 as YYREEE (reference sequence).

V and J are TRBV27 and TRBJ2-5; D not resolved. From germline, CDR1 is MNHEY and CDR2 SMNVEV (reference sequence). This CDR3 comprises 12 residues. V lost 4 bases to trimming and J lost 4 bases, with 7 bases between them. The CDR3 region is CASSSPGETQYF. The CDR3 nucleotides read TGTGCCAGCAGTTCCCCCGGAGAGACCCAGTACTTC.

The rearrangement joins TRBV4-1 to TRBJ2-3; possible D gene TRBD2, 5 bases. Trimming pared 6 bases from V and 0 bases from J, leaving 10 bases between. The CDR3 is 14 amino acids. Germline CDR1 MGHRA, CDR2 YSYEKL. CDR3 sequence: CASRDLGSTDTQYF. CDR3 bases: TGCGCCAGCAGGGACTTGGGTAGCACAGATACGCAGTATTTT.

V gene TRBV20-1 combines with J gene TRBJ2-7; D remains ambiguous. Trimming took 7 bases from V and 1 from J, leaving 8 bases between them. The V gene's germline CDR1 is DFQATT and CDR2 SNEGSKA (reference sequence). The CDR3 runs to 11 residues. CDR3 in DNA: TGCAGTGGGAGACTGTCCTACGAGCAGTACTTC. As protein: CSGRLSYEQYF.

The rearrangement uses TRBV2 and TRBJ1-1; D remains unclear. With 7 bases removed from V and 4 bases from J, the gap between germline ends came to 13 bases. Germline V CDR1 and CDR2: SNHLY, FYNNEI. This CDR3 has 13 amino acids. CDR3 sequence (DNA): TGTGCCAGCATTCTATTCGGAGGCACTGAAGCTTTCTTT. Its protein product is CASILFGGTEAFF.

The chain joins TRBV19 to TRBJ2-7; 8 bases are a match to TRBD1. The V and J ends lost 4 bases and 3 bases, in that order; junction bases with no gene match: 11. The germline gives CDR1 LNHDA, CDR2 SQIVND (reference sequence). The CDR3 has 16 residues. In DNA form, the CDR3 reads TGTGCCAGTAGTAAAGACAGGGGCGAACTTGGCTACGAGCAGTACTTC. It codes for CASSKDRGELGYEQYF. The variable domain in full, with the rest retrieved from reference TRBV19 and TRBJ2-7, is DGGITQSPKYLFRKEGQNVTLSCEQNLNHDAMYWYRQDPGQGLRLIYYSQIVNDFQKGDIAEGYSVSREKKESFPLTVTSAQKNPTAFYLCASSKDRGELGYEQYFGPGTRLTVT.

CDR3 region: CASSTQGAHDEQYF. The CDR3 DNA is TGTGCCAGTAGTACCCAGGGGGCGCACGACGAGCAGTACTTC. V is TRBV19 and J is TRBJ2-7; the match to TRBD1 covers 8 bases. The CDR3 is 14 residues long. CDR1 is LNHDA, CDR2 SQIVND, per germline (reference sequence). The V gene end was trimmed by 4 bases and the J gene end by 5 bases; junction bases not matched to a gene: 7.

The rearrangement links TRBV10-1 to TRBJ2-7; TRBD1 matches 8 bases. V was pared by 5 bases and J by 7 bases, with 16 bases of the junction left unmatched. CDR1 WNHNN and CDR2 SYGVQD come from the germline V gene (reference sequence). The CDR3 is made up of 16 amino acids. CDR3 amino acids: CASSRSTGTGSGEQYF. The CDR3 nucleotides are TGCGCCAGCAGTCGAAGTACCGGGACAGGATCTGGGGAGCAGTACTTC.

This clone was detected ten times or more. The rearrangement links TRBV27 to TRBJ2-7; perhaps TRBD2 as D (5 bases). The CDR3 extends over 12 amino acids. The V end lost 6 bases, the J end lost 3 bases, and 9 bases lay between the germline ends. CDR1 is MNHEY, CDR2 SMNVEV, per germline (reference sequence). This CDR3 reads CASSPSSYEQYF. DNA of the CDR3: TGTGCCAGCAGCCCTAGCAGCTACGAGCAGTACTTC.

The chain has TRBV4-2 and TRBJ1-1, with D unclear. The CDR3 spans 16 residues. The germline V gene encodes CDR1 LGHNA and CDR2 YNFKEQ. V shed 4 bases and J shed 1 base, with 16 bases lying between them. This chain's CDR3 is CASSRTSATGNTEAFF. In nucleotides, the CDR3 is TGTGCCAGCAGCCGTACCTCCGCGACGGGGAACACTGAAGCTTTCTTT.

For the CDR3, the DNA is TGTGCCAGCAGCTTGAGTAACAGGGCCTTATCCTACGAGCAGTACTTC. Amino acid sequence: CASSLSNRALSYEQYF. The V and J genes are TRBV5-6 and TRBJ2-7, with D maybe TRBD1 (6 bases). From germline, CDR1 is SGHDT and CDR2 YYEEEE. CDR3 size: 16 residues. V lost 1 base, J lost 1 base, and 15 bases lay in between.

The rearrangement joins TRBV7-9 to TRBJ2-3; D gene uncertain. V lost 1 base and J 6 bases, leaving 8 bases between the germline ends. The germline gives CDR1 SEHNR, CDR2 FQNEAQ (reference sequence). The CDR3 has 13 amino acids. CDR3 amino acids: CASSLENGDTQYF. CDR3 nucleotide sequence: TGTGCCAGCAGCTTAGAGAACGGGGATACGCAGTATTTT.

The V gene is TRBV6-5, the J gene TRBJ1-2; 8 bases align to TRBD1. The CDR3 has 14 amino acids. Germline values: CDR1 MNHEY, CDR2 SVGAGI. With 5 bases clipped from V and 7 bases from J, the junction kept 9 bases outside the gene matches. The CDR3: CASSQTGASGGYTF. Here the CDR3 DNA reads TGTGCCAGCAGTCAGACAGGGGCGAGCGGTGGCTACACCTTC.

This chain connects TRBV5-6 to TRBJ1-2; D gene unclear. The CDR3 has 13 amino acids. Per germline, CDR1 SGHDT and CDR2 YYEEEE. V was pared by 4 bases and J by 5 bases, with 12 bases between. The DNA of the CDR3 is TGTGCCAGCAGCAGGAGGGAAGGGTATGGCTACACCTTC. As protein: CASSRREGYGYTF.

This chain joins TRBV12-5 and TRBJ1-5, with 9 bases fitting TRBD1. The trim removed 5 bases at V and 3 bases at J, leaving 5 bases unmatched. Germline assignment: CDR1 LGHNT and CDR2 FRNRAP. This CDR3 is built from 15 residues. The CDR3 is CASGHRGLNNQPQHF. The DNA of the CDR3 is TGTGCTAGTGGTCACAGGGGGCTTAACAATCAGCCCCAGCATTTT.

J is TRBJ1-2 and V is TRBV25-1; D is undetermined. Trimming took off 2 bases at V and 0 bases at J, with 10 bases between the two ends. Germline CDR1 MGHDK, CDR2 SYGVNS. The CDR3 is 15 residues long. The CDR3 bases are TGTGCCAGCAGTGAACCGGCGGGAGCTAACTATGGCTACACCTTC. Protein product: CASSEPAGANYGYTF.